Below, one TCR beta chain is given with its context. The CDR3 has 15 amino acids. CDR1 is MGHRA, CDR2 YSYEKL, per germline. V was trimmed by 0 bases and J by 4 bases, leaving 10 bases between them. These data are taken from a study of control samples from healthy donors and cancer patients. TCRdb's table, derived via immunoSEQ multiplex PCR, lists solely in-frame clones and lacks some. The sample comprises 25,000 to 35,000 clones, around 80% of which are singletons, and under 25% rests with the top ten. Source material: PBMCs. The V call is TRBV4-1, the J call TRBJ1-5, with D tentatively TRBD1 (5 bases). This sequence originates from a man between 60 and 75 years old with head and neck cancer. CDR3 amino acids: CASSQDWTSNQPQHF. CDR3 in DNA: TGCGCCAGCAGCCAAGATTGGACATCTAATCAGCCCCAGCATTTT.